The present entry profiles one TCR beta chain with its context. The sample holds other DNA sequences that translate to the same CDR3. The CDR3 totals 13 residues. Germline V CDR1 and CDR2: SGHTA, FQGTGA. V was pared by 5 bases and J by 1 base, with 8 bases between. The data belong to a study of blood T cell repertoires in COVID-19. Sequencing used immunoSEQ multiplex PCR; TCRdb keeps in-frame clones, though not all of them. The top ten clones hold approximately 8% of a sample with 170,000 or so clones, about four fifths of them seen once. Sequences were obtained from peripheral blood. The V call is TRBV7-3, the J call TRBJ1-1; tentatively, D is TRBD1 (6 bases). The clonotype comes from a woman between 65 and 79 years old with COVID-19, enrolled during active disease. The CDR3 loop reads CASSPTGNTEAFF. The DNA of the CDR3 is TGTGCCAGCAGCCCGACAGGGAACACTGAAGCTTTCTTT.